The clone carrying this T cell receptor (beta chain) has just a few counts. Unique molecular identifiers were built into the TCRbeta library. Each CDR3 protein gets one entry after TCRdb re-called the PCR reads with MiXCR. The sample lists around 410,000 distinct CDR3 sequences, about 11% seen once, with approximately 5% in the top ten. The CDR3 extends over 13 amino acids. Germline CDR1 DFQATT, CDR2 SNEGSKA (reference sequence). Trimming pared 6 bases from V and 0 bases from J, leaving 9 bases between. This entry comes from a study of T-cell reconstitution after alpha-beta-depleted transplantation in children.

The material sequenced was PBMCs from the stem cell graft donor, taken from the stem cell graft. The chain combines TRBV20-1 with TRBJ1-5; D is perhaps TRBD1 (5 bases). The origin of this receptor is a human donor who donated a stem cell graft to a child with acute myeloid leukemia. CDR3 loop: CSASRDSNQPQHF. CDR3 DNA sequence: TGCAGTGCCTCCAGGGATAGCAATCAGCCCCAGCATTTT.